This is a list of T cell receptor beta chains from one sample in a study of cytomegalovirus exposure and HLA in healthy donors. Sequenced by immunoSEQ multiplex PCR; TCRdb stores in-frame clones only, minus some. The sample includes about 76,000 clones, roughly four fifths of them seen just once. Sequencing was done on a sample of PBMCs. The receptors come from a woman under 40 in good health and CMV-seronegative. Both conserved end residues are part of each CDR3. Fields, in order: clone size, D gene, V gene, J gene, CDR3 DNA, CDR3 protein. The D gene is left open where the match is weak. Rows give clone size only sometimes, using once, few, many, or a class for an expanded clone.

size: NA; D: NA; V: TRBV6-6; J: TRBJ1-1; DNA: TGTGCCAGCAGCCGGACGGGAAACACTGAAGCTTTCTTT; CDR3: CASSRTGNTEAFF
size: NA; D: NA; V: TRBV11-2; J: TRBJ2-7; DNA: TGTGCCAGCAGCTTAGCGGGGTACGGCTACGAGCAGTACTTC; CDR3: CASSLAGYGYEQYF
size: once; D: TRBD1; V: TRBV7-3; J: TRBJ2-1; DNA: TGTGCCAGCAGTCAGGGGGCGGCCTCCTACAATGAGCAGTTCTTC; CDR3: CASSQGAASYNEQFF
size: NA; D: NA; V: TRBV2; J: TRBJ1-4; DNA: TGTGCCAGCAGTTACAGGGAAGGAAAACTGTTTTTT; CDR3: CASSYREGKLFF
size: NA; D: TRBD1; V: TRBV5-5; J: TRBJ1-1; DNA: TGTGCCAGCAGTAAAATCCCTGGACAGGGAAAAGTTACGGGCACTGAAGCTTTCTTT; CDR3: CASSKIPGQGKVTGTEAFF
size: NA; D: NA; V: TRBV28; J: TRBJ2-1; DNA: TGTGCCAGCCTACTCGGACAGAGAGCGGCCAATGAGCAGTTCTTC; CDR3: CASLLGQRAANEQFF
size: NA; D: NA; V: TRBV28; J: TRBJ1-2; DNA: TGTGCCAGCGGGTATCCAGGGCTCTATGGCTACACCTTC; CDR3: CASGYPGLYGYTF
size: NA; D: NA; V: TRBV6-6; J: TRBJ2-7; DNA: TGTGCCAGCAGTCCCCGGGGGTATACCTACGAGCAGTACTTC; CDR3: CASSPRGYTYEQYF
size: NA; D: TRBD2; V: TRBV5-1; J: TRBJ2-3; DNA: TGCGCCAGCACCCTTGGGCGGGAGGACACAGATACGCAGTATTTT; CDR3: CASTLGREDTDTQYF
size: NA; D: NA; V: TRBV28; J: TRBJ1-5; DNA: TGTGCCAGCAGTTTCCCTACAACAGGGCTCAATCAGCCCCAGCATTTT; CDR3: CASSFPTTGLNQPQHF
size: NA; D: NA; V: TRBV6-5; J: TRBJ2-3; DNA: TGTGCCAGCAGTTACTATCAGGGGAGTGGGACAGATACGCAGTATTTT; CDR3: CASSYYQGSGTDTQYF
size: NA; D: TRBD1; V: TRBV7-9; J: TRBJ1-2; DNA: TGTTCCAGCAGCAGGGGACAGGGATCCTATGGCTACACCTTC; CDR3: CSSSRGQGSYGYTF
size: NA; D: NA; V: TRBV12-5; J: TRBJ2-2; DNA: TGTGCTAGTGGCTTTTTACCTGACTCTTTTCCCACCGGGGAGCTGTTTTTT; CDR3: CASGFLPDSFPTGELFF
size: NA; D: TRBD2; V: TRBV7-8; J: TRBJ2-7; DNA: TGTGCCAGCAGCTTAGGTTTGGCGGGAGCCTACGAGCAGTACTTC; CDR3: CASSLGLAGAYEQYF
size: NA; D: NA; V: TRBV28; J: TRBJ1-5; DNA: TGTGCCAGCCTCGGGGGGGTGAGCAATCAGCCCCAGCATTTT; CDR3: CASLGGVSNQPQHF
size: NA; D: NA; V: TRBV6-5; J: TRBJ2-7; DNA: TGTGCCAGCAGTTACAGGGGCCCAGGGTACGAGCAGTACTTC; CDR3: CASSYRGPGYEQYF
size: NA; D: NA; V: TRBV27; J: TRBJ1-4; DNA: TGTGCCAGCAGTCCCAACAGGGTCGTCCGGGAAAAACTGTTTTTT; CDR3: CASSPNRVVREKLFF
size: NA; D: NA; V: TRBV5-1; J: TRBJ2-7; DNA: TGCGCCAGCAGCTTGGATCCGGGGGCCTACGAGCAGTACTTC; CDR3: CASSLDPGAYEQYF
size: NA; D: NA; V: TRBV6-1; J: TRBJ1-1; DNA: TGTGCCAGCAGCCGGGTGGGGGGAACTGAAGCTTTCTTT; CDR3: CASSRVGGTEAFF
size: NA; D: TRBD1; V: TRBV5-1; J: TRBJ2-7; DNA: TGCGCCAGCAGCTTGGTCGGACAGGATTACGAGCAGTACTTC; CDR3: CASSLVGQDYEQYF
size: NA; D: TRBD1; V: TRBV11-3; J: TRBJ2-7; DNA: TGTGCCAGCAGCCCATCCGGGACAGGGGGGTACGAGCAGTACTTC; CDR3: CASSPSGTGGYEQYF
size: NA; D: TRBD1; V: TRBV5-1; J: TRBJ1-4; DNA: TGCGCCAGCAGCATTTTCGGGACAGGGGGTAATGAAAAACTGTTTTTT; CDR3: CASSIFGTGGNEKLFF
size: NA; D: TRBD1; V: TRBV11-1; J: TRBJ1-2; DNA: TGTGCCACCCGAAACAGGGGGCGTTGGAATGGCTACACCTTC; CDR3: CATRNRGRWNGYTF
size: NA; D: NA; V: TRBV19; J: TRBJ1-2; DNA: TGTGCCAGTAGTATACAGTCCGGACAGCTCTATGGCTACACCTTC; CDR3: CASSIQSGQLYGYTF
size: NA; D: NA; V: TRBV9; J: TRBJ2-6; DNA: TGTGCCAGCAGCCATCCCCGGGCAGGGTCGCAATCGTCTGGGGCCAACGTCCTGACTTTC; CDR3: CASSHPRAGSQSSGANVLTF
size: NA; D: NA; V: TRBV5-4; J: TRBJ2-3; DNA: TGTGCCAGCAGCTTGGGAGAGTTTCCTGCGCAGTATTTT; CDR3: CASSLGEFPAQYF
size: NA; D: TRBD1; V: TRBV5-1; J: TRBJ2-6; DNA: TGCGCCAGCAGCGGGACAGGGGGCTCTGGGGCCAACGTCCTGACTTTC; CDR3: CASSGTGGSGANVLTF
size: NA; D: NA; V: TRBV7-2; J: TRBJ1-5; DNA: TGTGCCAGCAGCTTACTTCTCGGCACAGGCCAGCCCCAGCATTTT; CDR3: CASSLLLGTGQPQHF
size: once; D: NA; V: TRBV6-5; J: TRBJ1-2; DNA: TGTGCCAGCAGTTACAAGCACCAAAGCGCCTATGGCTACACCTTC; CDR3: CASSYKHQSAYGYTF
size: NA; D: NA; V: TRBV27; J: TRBJ1-1; DNA: TGTGCCAGCCCCTTGAGGGAGGATGAAGCTTTCTTT; CDR3: CASPLREDEAFF
size: NA; D: NA; V: TRBV6-1; J: TRBJ1-1; DNA: TGTGCCAGCAGTGAAGAGGGGTCGATCACTGAAGCTTTCTTT; CDR3: CASSEEGSITEAFF
size: NA; D: TRBD2; V: TRBV6-1; J: TRBJ2-5; DNA: TGTGCCACCCAACAGGCTCGGGGGGGGGAGCAGTACTTC; CDR3: CATQQARGGEQYF
size: NA; D: NA; V: TRBV21-1; J: TRBJ2-7; DNA: TGTGCCAGCACCATCCGGGACAGCCGAAGCTACGAGCAGTACTTC; CDR3: CASTIRDSRSYEQYF
size: NA; D: NA; V: TRBV11-1; J: TRBJ1-2; DNA: TGTGCCAGCAGCTCTAGGACATTTGACTATGGCTACACCTTC; CDR3: CASSSRTFDYGYTF
size: NA; D: NA; V: TRBV21-1; J: TRBJ2-5; DNA: TGTGCCAGCAGGAGGGTGACCCAGTACTTC; CDR3: CASRRVTQYF
size: NA; D: TRBD1; V: TRBV28; J: TRBJ2-7; DNA: TGTGCCAGCAGTTTATGGTCGGGACAGGGAGGAGAGCAGTACTTC; CDR3: CASSLWSGQGGEQYF
size: NA; D: NA; V: TRBV7-8; J: TRBJ2-5; DNA: TGTGCCAGCAGCTTTTACAGAGAGACCCAGTACTTC; CDR3: CASSFYRETQYF
size: NA; D: NA; V: TRBV4-3; J: TRBJ2-2; DNA: TGCGCCAGTCGACTAGACAACACCGGGGAGCTGTTTTTT; CDR3: CASRLDNTGELFF
size: NA; D: TRBD1; V: TRBV7-3; J: TRBJ2-7; DNA: TGTGCCAGCAGCCCCACAGGGGGCAACTACGAGCAGTACTTC; CDR3: CASSPTGGNYEQYF
size: NA; D: TRBD2; V: TRBV7-7; J: TRBJ2-5; DNA: TGTGCTAGCAGCTCGGGGGGTGGGGAAGAGACCCAGTACTTC; CDR3: CASSSGGGEETQYF
size: NA; D: NA; V: TRBV7-9; J: TRBJ2-3; DNA: TGTGCCAGCAGCTTAGTCACAACCACAGATACGCAGTATTTT; CDR3: CASSLVTTTDTQYF
size: NA; D: NA; V: TRBV19; J: TRBJ1-2; DNA: TGTGCCAGTAGTATTATTGAGGGCCCCTATGGCTACACCTTC; CDR3: CASSIIEGPYGYTF
size: medium-sized; D: NA; V: TRBV6-1; J: TRBJ1-1; DNA: TGTGCCAGCAGTGAGGCAGGGGATCTGTGGGACACTGAAGCTTTCTTT; CDR3: CASSEAGDLWDTEAFF
size: NA; D: NA; V: TRBV15; J: TRBJ2-2; DNA: TGTGCCACCAGCACAACTGTCCCCGGGGAGCTGTTTTTT; CDR3: CATSTTVPGELFF
size: NA; D: NA; V: TRBV4-2; J: TRBJ2-2; DNA: TGTGCCAGCAGCCAAGCGGGAGCGAAGGGGAACGGGGAGCTGTTTTTT; CDR3: CASSQAGAKGNGELFF
size: once; D: NA; V: TRBV4-2; J: TRBJ2-4; DNA: TGTGCCAGCAGCCGAGAGGAAACAGAAAACATTCAGTACTTC; CDR3: CASSREETENIQYF
size: NA; D: TRBD2; V: TRBV5-1; J: TRBJ2-1; DNA: TGCGCCAGCAGCCCGGTAGTGGAGCGGGGCAGGACGTTCTTC; CDR3: CASSPVVERGRTFF
size: NA; D: TRBD2; V: TRBV13; J: TRBJ2-7; DNA: TGTGCCAGCAGTCCAAGCGGGAGGGCCGGTGAGCAGTACTTC; CDR3: CASSPSGRAGEQYF
size: NA; D: TRBD2; V: TRBV6-1; J: TRBJ2-3; DNA: TGTGCCAGCAGTCAACTAGCGTCTAGCACAGATACGCAGTATTTT; CDR3: CASSQLASSTDTQYF
size: NA; D: TRBD2; V: TRBV28; J: TRBJ2-7; DNA: TGTGCCAGCAGTTCCTGGACTAGCGGGAGCGGCTACGAGCAGTACTTC; CDR3: CASSSWTSGSGYEQYF
size: NA; D: TRBD1; V: TRBV19; J: TRBJ1-3; DNA: TGTGCCAGTAACCCGGACAGGGTGTTTGGAAACACCATATATTTT; CDR3: CASNPDRVFGNTIYF
size: NA; D: TRBD2; V: TRBV7-8; J: TRBJ2-3; DNA: TGTGCCAGCAGCTTAGGGACCCGGGGGGTGATCAGGGAAGATACGCAGTATTTT; CDR3: CASSLGTRGVIREDTQYF
size: NA; D: NA; V: TRBV28; J: TRBJ1-5; DNA: TGTGCCAGCAGTGCCCAACAGGGAGGGAGCAATCAGCCCCAGCATTTT; CDR3: CASSAQQGGSNQPQHF
size: NA; D: TRBD1; V: TRBV5-1; J: TRBJ2-7; DNA: TGCGCCAGCAGCCCCGGTGGGACAGGGGCCGGGTACGAGCAGTACTTC; CDR3: CASSPGGTGAGYEQYF
size: few; D: NA; V: TRBV7-9; J: TRBJ1-6; DNA: TGTGCCAGCAGCTTAGAGCCCGGAGTGCCCCTCCACTTT; CDR3: CASSLEPGVPLHF